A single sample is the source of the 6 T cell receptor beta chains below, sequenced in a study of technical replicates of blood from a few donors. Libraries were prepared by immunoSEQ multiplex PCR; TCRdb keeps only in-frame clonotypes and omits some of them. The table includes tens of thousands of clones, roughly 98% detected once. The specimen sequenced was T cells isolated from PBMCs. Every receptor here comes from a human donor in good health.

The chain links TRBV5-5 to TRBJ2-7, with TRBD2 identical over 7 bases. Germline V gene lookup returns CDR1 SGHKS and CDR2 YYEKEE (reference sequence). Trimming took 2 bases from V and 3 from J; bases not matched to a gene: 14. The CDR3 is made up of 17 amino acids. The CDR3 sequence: CASSFGSGGFLGYEQYF. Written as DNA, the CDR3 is TGTGCCAGCAGCTTCGGGTCGGGGGGATTTCTGGGCTACGAGCAGTACTTC.

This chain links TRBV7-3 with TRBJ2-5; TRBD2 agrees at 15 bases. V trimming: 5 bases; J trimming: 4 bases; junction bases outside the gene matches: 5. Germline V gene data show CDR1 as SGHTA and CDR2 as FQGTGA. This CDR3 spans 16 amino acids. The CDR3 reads CASSPGLAGGLETQYF. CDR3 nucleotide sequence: TGTGCCAGCAGCCCCGGACTAGCGGGGGGGCTAGAGACCCAGTACTTC.

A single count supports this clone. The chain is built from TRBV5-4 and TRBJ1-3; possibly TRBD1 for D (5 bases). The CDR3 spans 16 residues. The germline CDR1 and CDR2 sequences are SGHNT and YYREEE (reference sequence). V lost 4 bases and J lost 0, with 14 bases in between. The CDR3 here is CASSPVGGTSGNTIYF. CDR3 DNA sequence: TGTGCCAGCAGCCCGGTGGGGGGAACCTCTGGAAACACCATATATTTT.

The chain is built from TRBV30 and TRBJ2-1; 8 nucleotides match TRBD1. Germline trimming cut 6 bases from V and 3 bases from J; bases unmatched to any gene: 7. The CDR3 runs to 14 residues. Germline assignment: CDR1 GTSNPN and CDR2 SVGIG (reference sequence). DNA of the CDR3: TGTGCCTGCCGAGTTACAGGGGGCTACAATGAGCAGTTCTTC. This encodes CACRVTGGYNEQFF. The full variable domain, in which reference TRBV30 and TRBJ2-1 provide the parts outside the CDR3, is SQTIHQWPATLVQPVGSPLSLECTVEGTSNPNLYWYRQAAGRGLQLLFYSVGIGQISSEVPQNLSASRPQDRQFILSSKKLLLSDSGFYLCACRVTGGYNEQFFGPGTRLTVL.

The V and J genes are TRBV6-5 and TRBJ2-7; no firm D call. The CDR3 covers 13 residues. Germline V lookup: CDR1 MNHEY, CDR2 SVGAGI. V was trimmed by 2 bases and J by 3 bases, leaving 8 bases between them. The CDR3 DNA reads TGTGCCAGCAGTTACGTCGGTAGCTACGAGCAGTACTTC. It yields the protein CASSYVGSYEQYF.

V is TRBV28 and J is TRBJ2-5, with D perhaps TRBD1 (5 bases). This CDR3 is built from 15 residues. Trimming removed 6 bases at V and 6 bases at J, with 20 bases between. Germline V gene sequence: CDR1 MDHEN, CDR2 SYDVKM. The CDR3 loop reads CASSSSLAQGKTQYF. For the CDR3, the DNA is TGTGCCAGCAGCTCAAGCCTCGCGCAGGGCAAGACCCAGTACTTC.